The 21 T cell receptor beta chains presented below share a single source sample, sequenced in a study of blood T cells in healthy people across ages. PCR was performed a second time for about 6 to 12 cycles using a sample-barcoded 5' primer and a J-beta primer mix. Using its own MiXCR run on the 5' RACE reads, TCRdb lists one record per CDR3 protein. The sample carries hundreds of thousands of distinct CDR3 sequences, just over 55% recorded once. Source material: blood. These receptors originate from a man in his forties in good health.

The V and J genes are TRBV3-1 and TRBJ1-6; D uncertain. The germline CDR1 and CDR2 sequences are LGHDT and YNNKEL (reference sequence). With 2 bases removed from V and 7 bases from J, the gap between germline ends came to 9 bases. The CDR3 has 14 residues. This chain's CDR3 is CASSQSRWNSPLHF. The CDR3, as DNA: TGTGCCAGCAGCCAAAGCAGGTGGAATTCACCCCTCCACTTT. The entire variable domain, with the rest obtained from reference TRBV3-1 and TRBJ1-6, is as follows: DTAVSQTPKYLVTQMGNDKSIKCEQNLGHDTMYWYKQDSKKFLKIMFSYNNKELIINETVPNRFSPKSPDKAHLNLHINSLELGDSAVYFCASSQSRWNSPLHFGNGTRLTVT.

The table lists this clonotype with a few counts. V gene TRBV21-1 combines with J gene TRBJ2-7; the table gives TRBD1 as D, unverified against the DNA. TRBV21-1 is flagged as a pseudogene. The CDR3 spans 15 residues. The CDR3: CASSMGEQPYYEQYF. The CDR3 DNA reads TGTGCCAGCAGCATGGGGGAGCAGCCCTACTACGAGCAGTACTTC.

The rearrangement links TRBV29-1 to TRBJ2-5, with 10 bases lining up with TRBD1. V trimming: 6 bases; J trimming: 5 bases; junction bases outside the gene matches: 12. Per the germline V gene, CDR1 is SQVTM and CDR2 is ANQGSEA. The CDR3 has 15 amino acids. The CDR3 DNA reads as TGCAGCGTCCGACAGGGGGCGCTACAGGGGGAGACCCAGTACTTC. This codes for CSVRQGALQGETQYF.

The chain carries TRBV27 and TRBJ1-4, with unresolved D. Trimming removed 7 bases at V and 10 bases at J, with 16 bases between. The germline gives CDR1 MNHEY, CDR2 SMNVEV (reference sequence). There are 13 residues in the CDR3. The DNA for the CDR3 is TGTGCCAGCACCCCGCCTACATGGGGAAAACTGTTTTTT. It translates to CASTPPTWGKLFF.

The chain links TRBV7-2 to TRBJ2-5; D uncertain. The CDR3 covers 14 residues. Germline lookup yields CDR1 SGHTA and CDR2 FQGNSA. Trimming stripped 5 bases from V and 2 bases from J, with 12 bases between. CDR3 sequence: CASSLSPAQETQYF. The CDR3 DNA reads TGTGCCAGCAGCCTTTCTCCCGCACAAGAGACCCAGTACTTC.

The chain links TRBV7-9 to TRBJ2-1; 7 bases match TRBD1. The CDR3 contains 14 residues. Looked up from germline, CDR1 is SEHNR and CDR2 is FQNEAQ (reference sequence). V lost 10 bases and J lost 4; bases outside the gene matches: 10. The CDR3 coding sequence is TGTGCCACCGAAACAGGGGCTAGATACAATGAGCAGTTCTTC. Amino acid sequence: CATETGARYNEQFF.

This clonotype was seen a few times. The V and J genes are TRBV25-1 and TRBJ2-4; perhaps TRBD2 as D (5 bases). CDR1 is MGHDK, CDR2 SYGVNS, per germline. There are 16 residues in the CDR3. Trimming cost V 1 base and J 3 bases, with 13 bases left between them. The CDR3 here is CASSESGTGYKNIQYF. The CDR3, as DNA: TGTGCCAGCAGTGAATCTGGTACGGGATACAAAAACATTCAGTACTTC.

This chain joins TRBV20-1 and TRBJ2-7, with 8 nucleotides matching TRBD1. Germline loops: CDR1 DFQATT, CDR2 SNEGSKA (reference sequence). The CDR3 is 13 amino acids. The junction had 4 bases not matched to a gene; V was cut back by 5 bases and J by 1 base. CDR3 region: CSAPRTGSYEQYF. The CDR3 nucleotides read TGCAGTGCTCCTCGGACAGGGTCCTACGAGCAGTACTTC.

This clonotype was recorded at least ten times. The rearrangement links TRBV5-6 to TRBJ2-7, with D hard to call. Trimming cost V 4 bases and J 0 bases, with 8 bases left between them. The CDR3 is 13 amino acids. The germline CDR1 and CDR2 sequences are SGHDT and YYEEEE. The CDR3 spells CASSLLGSYEQYF. The CDR3 bases are TGTGCCAGCAGCCTACTTGGCTCCTACGAGCAGTACTTC.

The chain has TRBV20-1 and TRBJ2-3; the match to TRBD2 covers 7 bases. Trimming at V came to 6 bases and at J to 0 bases, leaving 18 bases not matched to a gene. From germline, CDR1 is DFQATT and CDR2 SNEGSKA (reference sequence). The CDR3 totals 18 residues. CDR3 residues: CSAYSLMRERGSTDTQYF. As DNA, the CDR3 is TGCAGTGCCTACAGTCTCATGAGGGAGCGGGGTAGCACAGATACGCAGTATTTT.

The chain employs TRBV18 and TRBJ2-1, with unresolved D. V lost 1 base and J 9 bases, leaving 4 bases between the germline ends. The CDR3 extends over 11 amino acids. Germline CDR1 and CDR2: KGHSH and LQKENI. The CDR3: CASSPQSEQFF. DNA of the CDR3: TGTGCCAGCTCACCACAGAGTGAGCAGTTCTTC.

The chain carries TRBV27 and TRBJ2-1; no clear D gene. V was trimmed by 5 bases and J by 4 bases, leaving 18 bases between them. Germline V lookup: CDR1 MNHEY, CDR2 SMNVEV (reference sequence). This CDR3 comprises 16 residues. In DNA form, the CDR3 reads TGTGCCAGCAGTCCCCCCCTCCGCCTCGGGTACAATGAGCAGTTCTTC. Translation gives CASSPPLRLGYNEQFF.

This clonotype was detected once. CDR3 region: CASSQPDSTDTQYF. CDR3 in DNA: TGCGCCAGCAGCCAACCCGACAGCACAGATACGCAGTATTTT. The chain carries TRBV5-1 and TRBJ2-3; D ambiguous. Per the germline V gene, CDR1 is SGHRS and CDR2 is YFSETQ. The V and J ends lost 4 bases and 0 bases respectively, with 9 bases between them. This CDR3 has 14 residues. Together with reference TRBV5-1 and TRBJ2-3, the CDR3 gives the full variable domain: KAGVTQTPRYLIKTRGQQVTLSCSPISGHRSVSWYQQTPGQGLQFLFEYFSETQRNKGNFPGRFSGRQFSNSRSEMNVSTLELGDSALYLCASSQPDSTDTQYFGPGTRLTVL.

V and J are TRBV12-3 or TRBV12-4 and TRBJ2-1; 9 bases map to TRBD2. The CDR3 length is 15 residues. J was trimmed by 5 bases and V by 6 bases; bases with no gene match: 8. In nucleotides, the CDR3 is TGTGCCAGCAGGGGGGCTAGCGGGGCTAACAATGAGCAGTTCTTC. Translating it yields CASRGASGANNEQFF.

As DNA, the CDR3 is TGTGCCAGCAGCGACCGGACAGGGGACGGCTACACCTTC. It specifies CASSDRTGDGYTF. The genes are TRBV9 and TRBJ1-2; TRBD1 agrees at 9 bases. This CDR3 region has 13 residues. CDR1 and CDR2 (germline): SGDLS, YYNGEE. The V segment lost 3 bases and the J segment 8 bases; nucleotides outside the gene matches: 5.

There are a few counts of this clonotype. CDR3 protein: CASSLSGGTSIQYF. For the CDR3, the DNA is TGTGCCAGCAGCTTGTCTGGTGGAACAAGCATTCAGTACTTC. This chain uses TRBV7-3 with TRBJ2-5; D is unresolved. TRBJ2-4 explains the end of the DNA better; the J call may be wrong. The germline gives CDR1 SGHTA, CDR2 FQGTGA. This CDR3 region has 14 residues.

This clonotype showed up just a few times. The chain joins TRBV15 to TRBJ2-7; D is uncertain. Trimming took off 4 bases at V and 3 bases at J, with 4 bases between the two ends. The CDR3 is made up of 11 amino acids. CDR1 and CDR2 (germline): LNHNV, YYDKDF (reference sequence). The CDR3 DNA sequence: TGTGCCACCAGCAAAAACTACGAGCAGTACTTC. It codes for CATSKNYEQYF.

This chain connects TRBV12-3 or TRBV12-4 to TRBJ2-1; 7 bases match TRBD1. The J call may be faulty, since TRBJ2-7 better matches the DNA end. CDR3 length: 14 amino acids. The CDR3 DNA reads TGTGCCAGCAGTCCCCGACAGGGCTACAATGAGCAGTACTTC. This encodes CASSPRQGYNEQYF.

This chain joins TRBV7-9 and TRBJ2-3; a possible D gene is TRBD2 (6 bases). This CDR3 contains 16 residues. Germline CDR1 reads SEHNR; CDR2 reads FQNEAQ (reference sequence). The germline V and J ends were trimmed by 5 bases and 5 bases, with 20 bases remaining between them. Written as DNA, the CDR3 is TGTGCCAGCAGCCAAGCGGGTTCGGGGTTGAAAGATACGCAGTATTTT. This translates into CASSQAGSGLKDTQYF.

The chain has TRBV7-2 and TRBJ2-5; 8 bases agree with TRBD2. J lost 1 base, V lost 1 base, and 2 bases had no gene match. The CDR3 has 15 amino acids. CDR1 is SGHTA and CDR2 is FQGNSA in the germline V gene. As DNA, the CDR3 is TGTGCCAGCAGCTTAGTAGCGGGGATCCAAGAGACCCAGTACTTC. The encoded protein is CASSLVAGIQETQYF.

This chain uses TRBV18 with TRBJ2-1; 8 nucleotides agree with TRBD2. This CDR3 has 13 amino acids. V was pared by 5 bases and J by 6 bases, with 3 bases of the junction left unmatched. Germline values: CDR1 KGHSH, CDR2 LQKENI. CDR3 nucleotide sequence: TGTGCCAGCTCAAGCAGCGGGAGCAATGAGCAGTTCTTC. As protein: CASSSSGSNEQFF.